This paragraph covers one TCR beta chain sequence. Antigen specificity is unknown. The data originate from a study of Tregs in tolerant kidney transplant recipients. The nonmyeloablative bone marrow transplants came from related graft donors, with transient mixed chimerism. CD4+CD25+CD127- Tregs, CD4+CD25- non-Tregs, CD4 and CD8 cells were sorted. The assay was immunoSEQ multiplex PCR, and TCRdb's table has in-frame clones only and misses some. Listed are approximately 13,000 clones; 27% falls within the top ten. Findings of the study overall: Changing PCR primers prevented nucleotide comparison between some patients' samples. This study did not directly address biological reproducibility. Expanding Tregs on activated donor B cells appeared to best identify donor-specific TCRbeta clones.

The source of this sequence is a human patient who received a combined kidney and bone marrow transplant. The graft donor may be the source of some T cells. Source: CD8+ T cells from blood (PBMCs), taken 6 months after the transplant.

CDR3 region: CASSDGTHGGYEQYF. CDR3 bases read: TGTGCCAGCAGTGATGGGACCCACGGGGGCTACGAG. This chain joins TRBV2 and TRBJ2-7; D is possibly TRBD2 (6 bases). The read ends 3 residues early relative to the CDR3; the germline J gene fills the gap. The CDR3 consists of 15 residues. V lost 3 bases to trimming and J lost 3 bases, with 15 bases between them. Looked up from germline, CDR1 is SNHLY and CDR2 is FYNNEI.